This T cell receptor beta chain was identified during a study of T-cell reconstitution after alpha-beta-depleted transplantation in children (dated by TCRdb to the mid-2010s). Concerning the study at large: Using TCR repertoire profiling, the study quantitatively followed how T-cell immune reconstitution unfolded in children after TCRalphabeta/CD19-depleted allogeneic hematopoietic cell transplantation.

The receptor library was made with PCR. Sequencing instrument: Illumina HiSeq 2500. To normalize quantification of the TCRbeta repertoire, the TCR libraries were built with molecular barcoding that relied on unique molecular identifiers. TCRdb reworked the public reads: Q25 trimming with fastp, MiXCR clone assembly, productive beta chains retained. Rows are unified per CDR3 protein, each entry keeping the most common DNA and genes. Recorded for this sample are some 490,000 distinct CDR3 sequences; around an eighth of them occurred a single time. The ten largest account for less than 6.5% of the sample. There are 12 amino acids in the CDR3, from cysteine to phenylalanine inclusive. Only the CDR3 DNA is retained, 36 bases long and in frame from the first base. Trimming at the junction amounts to 6 bases on V and 0 bases on J, and the germline ends lie 8 bases apart. CDR1 SQVTM and CDR2 ANQGSEA were looked up in the germline V gene.

This clonotype was seen many times. Which antigen it targets is not known. The record has no base qualities; no much larger clone is one base away. The sequence links TRBV29-1 to TRBJ2-5; the D segment could be TRBD1, given 6 matching bases. The TCR originated in a human donor who donated a stem cell graft to a child with combined immunodeficiency. The material was PBMCs from the stem cell graft donor, obtained from the stem cell graft. The DNA is as follows: TGCAGCGTCCGACAGGACCAAGAGACCCAGTACTTC. Protein translation: CSVRQDQETQYF.